A selection of T cell receptor beta chains follows, all from one sample in a study of identical twins. In TCRdb, the 5' RACE reads were re-called with MiXCR into one record per CDR3 protein. In the table there are about 690,000 distinct CDR3 sequences, 6% to 6.5% of which are singletons. The sample comprised naive T cells sorted from blood. These receptor sequences come from a man aged 18 to 30 in good health. CDR3s include the opening cysteine and the closing phenylalanine or tryptophan. A D gene is named only where the DNA matches it firmly. The size field is filled for only some rows; it gives once, few, many or a size class.

DNA	CDR3	V	J	size	D
TGCGCCAGCAGATATGGAGCTGGAGATACGCAGTATTTT	CASRYGAGDTQYF	TRBV5-1	TRBJ2-3	.	.
TGTGCCAGCAGCGACCTCAGACCCGGGGAGCTGTTTTTT	CASSDLRPGELFF	TRBV11-2	TRBJ2-2	many	.
TGTGCCAGCAGCTTATGGTTGTTAGCGGGAGCTCGGGAGCAGTTCTTC	CASSLWLLAGAREQFF	TRBV7-9	TRBJ2-1	.	TRBD2
TGTGCCAGCAGCCCCACCATGCCCTCGCCCTTCTCCTACGAGCAGTACTTC	CASSPTMPSPFSYEQYF	TRBV27	TRBJ2-7	.	.
TGCGCCAGCAGTCTCGCGGTCGACGAGCAGTACTTC	CASSLAVDEQYF	TRBV5-1	TRBJ2-7	.	.
TGCAGTGCCTTTGACCGGGGCCCTAGCCCCAAGCGGGAGCAGTTCTTC	CSAFDRGPSPKREQFF	TRBV20-1	TRBJ2-1	many	.
TGTGCCAGCAAGGACAGGGGGGCCGGGGAGCTGTTTTTT	CASKDRGAGELFF	TRBV2	TRBJ2-2	many	TRBD1
TGTGCCACCAGTGACCCGGGACTAGCGGGAGCGGGTGCGGAGACCCAGTACTTC	CATSDPGLAGAGAETQYF	TRBV24-1	TRBJ2-5	few	TRBD2
TGTGCCAGCAGTTTCGGTGGGGCCACTGAAGCTTTCTTT	CASSFGGATEAFF	TRBV12-3/TRBV12-4	TRBJ1-1	many	.
TGTGCCTGGAGGACTGACACCGGGGAGCTGTTTTTT	CAWRTDTGELFF	TRBV30	TRBJ2-2	.	.
TGTGCCAGCAGCTTAGTCCCTGCGGGGAGGAATTCACCCCTCCACTTT	CASSLVPAGRNSPLHF	TRBV7-2	TRBJ1-6	many	.
TGTGCCAGCAGCTCTCCACCGGGACACGCATCCTACGAGCAGTACTTC	CASSSPPGHASYEQYF	TRBV7-3	TRBJ2-7	many	.
TGTGCCTACCATAGCGGGAGGTTGTACACCGGGGAGCTGTTTTTT	CAYHSGRLYTGELFF	TRBV30	TRBJ2-2	few	TRBD2
TGCGCCAGCAGCTTGGCCTTCGGTGAAAAACTGTTTTTT	CASSLAFGEKLFF	TRBV5-1	TRBJ1-4	many	.
TGTGCCAGCAAGATAGGACAGCTCTACAATGAGCAGTTCTTC	CASKIGQLYNEQFF	TRBV12-3/TRBV12-4	TRBJ2-1	many	.
TGCAGCGTTGGGGAGACCGGGGAGCTGTTTTTT	CSVGETGELFF	TRBV29-1	TRBJ2-2	many	.
TGTGCCAGCAGCTTAATGGCCAGGGGGCGCGACGAGCAGTACTTC	CASSLMARGRDEQYF	TRBV7-3	TRBJ2-7	.	TRBD1
TGCAGCGTTGGAGATGAGCAGTTCTTC	CSVGDEQFF	TRBV29-1	TRBJ2-1	many	.
TGCAGTGCTCCCACGCGGGGGTTAGTAAGCAATCAGCCCCAGCATTTT	CSAPTRGLVSNQPQHF	TRBV20-1	TRBJ1-5	many	.
TGCAGTGCTAGAGCCAGTAGCTACACTGAAGCTTTCTTT	CSARASSYTEAFF	TRBV20-1	TRBJ1-1	few	.
TGTGCCAGCAGTCAACTAGCGGGAGTCTTAGCAGATACGCAGTATTTT	CASSQLAGVLADTQYF	TRBV6-2/TRBV6-3	TRBJ2-3	many	TRBD2
TGCGCCAGCAGCTTCGCCCCGATGAGGCAGGGAAGTCCGGAGACCCAGTACTTC	CASSFAPMRQGSPETQYF	TRBV5-1	TRBJ2-5	few	.
TGCGCCAGCAGCGCTCAACAGGGAGGGGAAGGAGATACGCAGTATTTT	CASSAQQGGEGDTQYF	TRBV5-1	TRBJ2-3	many	.
TGTGCCAGCAGTCAACAAGACAGGGGCGAGCAGTACTTC	CASSQQDRGEQYF	TRBV6-2/TRBV6-3	TRBJ2-7	.	TRBD1
TGTGCCAGCAGCCAAAGGGACAGGGGGCGAACCCACACCGGGGAGCTGTTTTTT	CASSQRDRGRTHTGELFF	TRBV12-3/TRBV12-4	TRBJ2-2	few	TRBD1
TGTGCCAGCAGTTATCTGGGGACAGCCTATGGCTACACCTTC	CASSYLGTAYGYTF	TRBV6-5	TRBJ1-2	few	TRBD1
TGTGCCATCAGTGAGTCGCCTAGCGGGAGCAGCAGGGAGACCCAGTACTTC	CAISESPSGSSRETQYF	TRBV10-3	TRBJ2-5	few	TRBD2
TGCGCCAGCAGCTTGGGTCGGGTCAGGGCTAGCACAGATACGCAGTATTTT	CASSLGRVRASTDTQYF	TRBV5-1	TRBJ2-3	many	.
TGCAGTGCAAGACCCAGGGCGGGTGGCTATGGCTACACCTTC	CSARPRAGGYGYTF	TRBV20-1	TRBJ1-2	many	.
TGTGCCAGCAGCCAACCTGGTGGCGTCGAGCAGTACTTC	CASSQPGGVEQYF	TRBV3-1	TRBJ2-7	many	.
TGTGCCAGCAGCTTAGGCAAGAGCAAACTAGCGTCTCGTACAGATACGCAGTATTTT	CASSLGKSKLASRTDTQYF	TRBV7-2	TRBJ2-3	.	TRBD2
TGCAGTGCCGTCAACAGGAGACCCACAGATACGCAGTATTTT	CSAVNRRPTDTQYF	TRBV20-1	TRBJ2-3	many	.
TGTGCCAGCAGCTTAACAGGGACAGGGGGCGAGCAGTACTTC	CASSLTGTGGEQYF	TRBV7-3	TRBJ2-7	.	TRBD1
TGTGCCAGCAGTTACGACCAGCATGAGCAGTTCTTC	CASSYDQHEQFF	TRBV6-2/TRBV6-3	TRBJ2-1	many	.
TGCGCCAGCAGTGAAGTCGGGGAGCTGTTTTTT	CASSEVGELFF	TRBV10-1	TRBJ2-2	.	.
TGTGCCAGCAGTGAAGAGCCTTTAAATGAGCAGTTCTTC	CASSEEPLNEQFF	TRBV6-4	TRBJ2-1	.	.
TGCGCCGGCAGCTTGCGTAGTGTTCATACCCCAGAATCCTTAACCGGGGAGCTGTTTTTT	CAGSLRSVHTPESLTGELFF	TRBV5-1	TRBJ2-2	.	.
TGTGCCAGCAGCCTGGCTACAGGGGGGGCCTACGAGCAGTACTTC	CASSLATGGAYEQYF	TRBV7-8	TRBJ2-7	few	.
TGTGCCACCAGTGATTTAGACGACTTCGGGGAGCTGTTTTTT	CATSDLDDFGELFF	TRBV24-1	TRBJ2-2	many	.
TGCAGTGCTGCCGGGACCAACACCGGGGAGCTGTTTTTT	CSAAGTNTGELFF	TRBV20-1	TRBJ2-2	many	.
TGCAGTGCTAGCAACCAAGGAGAGACCCAGTACTTC	CSASNQGETQYF	TRBV20-1	TRBJ2-5	many	.
TGCAGTGCTAGAGCCCCCACTAGCGGGAGCACCGGGGAGCTGTTTTTT	CSARAPTSGSTGELFF	TRBV20-1	TRBJ2-2	few	TRBD2
TGCGCCAGCAGGCAGAGAAATGAGCAGTTCTTC	CASRQRNEQFF	TRBV5-1	TRBJ2-1	many	.
TGTGCCAGCAGTTACTCTGACGGGGCTGGAGGTATGAACTTC	CASSYSDGAGGMNF	TRBV6-5	TRBJ2-7	.	.
TGTGCCATCACTCCACAGGGAGCAGATACGCAGTATTTT	CAITPQGADTQYF	TRBV10-3	TRBJ2-3	many	.
TGCGCCAGCAGCCCCGGGATGAGGGCTGACGGGGAGCTGTTTTTT	CASSPGMRADGELFF	TRBV5-1	TRBJ2-2	many	.
TGCGCCAGCAGCTTGTCTGGGCCAGGGGGCGATACGCAGTATTTT	CASSLSGPGGDTQYF	TRBV5-1	TRBJ2-3	.	TRBD1
TGTGCCAGCAGACTGGCCCTGGCGGGCAATCAGCCCCAGCATTTT	CASRLALAGNQPQHF	TRBV12-3/TRBV12-4	TRBJ1-5	many	.
TGTGCCAGCAGTGAAGCTCCCGGGGCTCAGCCCCAGCATTTT	CASSEAPGAQPQHF	TRBV6-1	TRBJ1-5	.	.
TGTGCCAGCAGTTTACAGGGACAGGGGTTGCAGCCCCAGCATTTT	CASSLQGQGLQPQHF	TRBV28	TRBJ1-5	few	TRBD1
TGCGCCAGCAGCCAAGCCCAAACATTACGTACGAGGAATGAGCAGTTCTTC	CASSQAQTLRTRNEQFF	TRBV4-1	TRBJ2-1	.	.
TGTGCCAGCAGCGTAGAAGCAGGGTTAGACATTCAGTACTTC	CASSVEAGLDIQYF	TRBV9	TRBJ2-4	few	.
TGTGCCAGCAGCGGCTCACGGGCCCCCTACGAGCAGTACTTC	CASSGSRAPYEQYF	TRBV7-9	TRBJ2-7	once	.